One and the same sample provided the 32 T cell receptor beta chains below, sequenced in a study of blood T cell repertoires in COVID-19. The method was immunoSEQ multiplex PCR; TCRdb's version includes in-frame clones alone and lacks a portion of them. This sample has some 260,000 clones, with approximately 85% found just once. Sequenced input: peripheral blood. The receptors derive from a human donor in a cohort sampled during active COVID-19.

This clone was seen a single time. This chain joins TRBV4-1 and TRBJ2-7; 9 bases agree with TRBD1. CDR1 is MGHRA, CDR2 YSYEKL, per germline. Trimming cost V 1 base and J 6 bases; bases outside gene matches: 7. This CDR3 is 15 amino acids long. CDR3 sequence (DNA): TGCGCCAGCAGCCAAGGGGACAGGGAGATGGGCGAGCAGTACTTC. Protein product: CASSQGDREMGEQYF.

This chain links TRBV20-1 with TRBJ2-2; D gene unclear. V was clipped by 6 bases and J by 2 bases, with 4 bases between them. The CDR3 is 11 residues long. Germline V lookup: CDR1 DFQATT, CDR2 SNEGSKA (reference sequence). The CDR3 loop reads CSAVNTGELFF. The DNA for the CDR3 is TGCAGTGCCGTAAACACCGGGGAGCTGTTTTTT.

The CDR3 region has the DNA TGTGCCAGCAGCGCGGGACGCGGATACGAGCAGTACTTC. It translates to CASSAGRGYEQYF. The chain joins TRBV5-6 to TRBJ2-7, with a possible D match to TRBD2 (6 bases). This CDR3 contains 13 residues. Trimming cost V 4 bases and J 4 bases, with 12 bases left between them. CDR1 SGHDT and CDR2 YYEEEE come from the germline V gene.

The genes are TRBV6-2 or TRBV6-3 and TRBJ1-5; 9 bases fit TRBD1. CDR3 size: 17 residues. Germline V gene lookup returns CDR1 MNHEY and CDR2 SVGEGT. The V segment lost 6 bases and the J segment 0 bases; nucleotides outside the gene matches: 9. The CDR3 sequence: CASSLHRGLTSNQPQHF. The CDR3 nucleotides read TGTGCCAGCAGCCTACACAGGGGGCTAACTAGCAATCAGCCCCAGCATTTT.

This chain connects TRBV5-6 to TRBJ1-1; 8 bases align to TRBD1. CDR1 is SGHDT, CDR2 YYEEEE, per germline. This CDR3 spans 14 amino acids. After removal of 6 bases from V and 4 bases from J, the junction contained 8 bases not matched to a gene. The CDR3 loop is CASIYGTGVTEAFF. The CDR3 nucleotides read TGTGCCAGCATCTACGGGACAGGAGTCACTGAAGCTTTCTTT.

The chain links TRBV15 to TRBJ2-3; TRBD1 aligns across 10 bases. The germline gives CDR1 LNHNV, CDR2 YYDKDF (reference sequence). CDR3 length: 17 residues. V lost 2 bases to trimming and J lost 3 bases; unmatched junction nucleotides: 8. The CDR3 region has the DNA TGTGCCACCAGCAGACTTTCGGGACAGGGGAGAACAGATACGCAGTATTTT. Its translation is CATSRLSGQGRTDTQYF. Variable domain in full (rest from reference TRBV15 and TRBJ2-3): DAMVIQNPRYQVTQFGKPVTLSCSQTLNHNVMYWYQQKSSQAPKLLFHYYDKDFNNEADTPDNFQSRRPNTSFCFLDIRSPGLGDTAMYLCATSRLSGQGRTDTQYFGPGTRLTVL.

This clone has a handful of counts. This chain connects TRBV27 to TRBJ2-7; D may be TRBD2 (5 bases). From germline, CDR1 is MNHEY and CDR2 SMNVEV (reference sequence). V gave up 0 bases and J gave up 1 base, with 13 bases separating them. The CDR3 spans 16 residues. Here the CDR3 reads CASSLSVGAQSYEQYF. Written as DNA, the CDR3 is TGTGCCAGCAGTTTATCGGTGGGAGCCCAATCCTACGAGCAGTACTTC.

The chain recombines TRBV29-1 with TRBJ2-7, with D maybe TRBD1 (6 bases). Trimming stripped 6 bases from V and 0 bases from J, with 9 bases between. Germline CDR1 is SQVTM and CDR2 is ANQGSEA. This CDR3 has 12 amino acids. CDR3 coding DNA: TGCAGCGTCGGACAGAGCTCCTACGAGCAGTACTTC. Its protein is CSVGQSSYEQYF.

The chain links TRBV10-3 to TRBJ2-1; 9 bases are a match to TRBD2. The V and J ends lost 6 bases and 0 bases, in that order; junction bases with no gene match: 3. CDR1 is ENHRY, CDR2 SYGVKD, per germline. The CDR3 is made up of 15 amino acids. The CDR3 loop reads CAISRTSDSYNEQFF. In nucleotides, the CDR3 is TGTGCCATCAGCCGGACTAGCGACTCCTACAATGAGCAGTTCTTC.

The rearrangement links TRBV29-1 to TRBJ1-1, with D perhaps matching TRBD1 (5 bases). The length of the CDR3 is 14 residues. CDR1 and CDR2 from the germline V gene are SQVTM and ANQGSEA. V was pared by 2 bases and J by 6 bases, with 16 bases between. CDR3 bases: TGCAGCGTTGAAAGGGGCAGAGGAATAGCTGAAGCTTTCTTT. This sequence encodes CSVERGRGIAEAFF.

This clone was found a few times. V and J are TRBV2 and TRBJ2-7; 8 bases are shared with TRBD1. CDR3 length: 14 residues. The trim removed 4 bases at V and 4 bases at J, leaving 6 bases unmatched. Looked up from germline, CDR1 is SNHLY and CDR2 is FYNNEI. CDR3 DNA sequence: TGTGCCAGCAGTGCCGGGACAGGACATTACGAGCAGTACTTC. Translated: CASSAGTGHYEQYF.

The rearrangement joins TRBV4-3 to TRBJ1-4; 7 nucleotides line up with TRBD1. Per the germline V gene, CDR1 is LGHNA and CDR2 is YSLEER. The CDR3 spans 16 residues. V was clipped by 1 base and J by 5 bases; unmatched bases: 7. In nucleotides, the CDR3 is TGCGCCAGCAGCCAAGTCATGGACAGGCAGAATGAAAAACTGTTTTTT. Protein: CASSQVMDRQNEKLFF.

This clone appeared once. V and J are TRBV6-2 or TRBV6-3 and TRBJ2-3, with a weak D call TRBD2 (7 bases). Per germline, CDR1 MNHEY and CDR2 SVGEGT. This CDR3 region has 15 residues. Trimming cost V 2 bases and J 4 bases, with 13 bases left between them. The CDR3 DNA is TGTGCCAGCAGTTACGTGGGGGGGCCTGCAGATACGCAGTATTTT. Translating it yields CASSYVGGPADTQYF.

This rearrangement joins TRBV9 to TRBJ2-5, with D perhaps TRBD1 (6 bases). V gave up 0 bases and J gave up 5 bases, with 11 bases separating them. The CDR3 contains 14 residues. Germline CDR1 SGDLS, CDR2 YYNGEE. The CDR3 nucleotides are TGTGCCAGCAGCGTAGCGGCAGGGGCCGAGACCCAGTACTTC. It encodes CASSVAAGAETQYF.

V is TRBV7-3 and J is TRBJ2-5; 11 nucleotides agree with TRBD2. Losses at the gene ends were 4 bases for V and 5 bases for J; bases not matched to a gene: 6. The CDR3 length is 15 residues. Germline lookup yields CDR1 SGHTA and CDR2 FQGTGA. CDR3 in amino acids: CASSSGLAEAETQYF. The CDR3, as DNA: TGTGCCAGCAGCTCGGGACTAGCGGAGGCGGAGACCCAGTACTTC.

The chain combines TRBV15 with TRBJ2-3, with TRBD1 matching over 7 bases. Germline V gene lookup returns CDR1 LNHNV and CDR2 YYDKDF (reference sequence). The V gene end was trimmed by 3 bases and the J gene end by 2 bases; junction bases not matched to a gene: 5. The CDR3 consists of 15 residues. The CDR3 nucleotides are TGTGCCACCAGCAGGGACAGGAAATCCACAGATACGCAGTATTTT. Translation: CATSRDRKSTDTQYF.

The rearrangement uses TRBV19 and TRBJ2-6; TRBD1 might be the D (6 bases). The CDR3 runs 16 residues. The V gene's germline CDR1 is LNHDA and CDR2 SQIVND (reference sequence). V was pared by 7 bases and J by 2 bases, with 15 bases between. The CDR3 coding sequence is TGTGCCAGTACTCGCAGGGGAAGTCCTGGGGCCAACGTCCTGACTTTC. Its translation: CASTRRGSPGANVLTF.

J is TRBJ2-7 and V is TRBV5-1, with TRBD1 matching over 7 bases. Trimming at V came to 0 bases and at J to 5 bases, leaving 11 bases not matched to a gene. Germline V gene data show CDR1 as SGHRS and CDR2 as YFSETQ. The CDR3 is 16 amino acids. The CDR3, as DNA: TGCGCCAGCAGCTTGGAGGGACGGGACAGTCGCCACGAGCAGTACTTC. Amino acids: CASSLEGRDSRHEQYF.

The chain combines TRBV5-1 with TRBJ2-7; 10 nucleotides agree with TRBD2. The CDR3 consists of 17 residues. Germline V gives CDR1 SGHRS, CDR2 YFSETQ. V lost 3 bases and J lost 5; bases outside the gene matches: 14. The CDR3 region has the DNA TGCGCCAGCAGCTCGAGTGGGGCTAGCGGGAGTCGGAACGAGCAGTACTTC. Its translation is CASSSSGASGSRNEQYF.

J is TRBJ2-1 and V is TRBV4-2; 7 bases map to TRBD2. The germline V gene encodes CDR1 LGHNA and CDR2 YNFKEQ. V was clipped by 4 bases and J by 6 bases; unmatched bases: 6. The length of the CDR3 is 14 residues. CDR3 nucleotides: TGTGCCAGCAGCCCGACCCGGGGGGTCAATGAGCAGTTCTTC. It encodes CASSPTRGVNEQFF.

The chain has TRBV18 and TRBJ1-1, with no clear D. V gave up 3 bases and J gave up 2 bases, with 7 bases separating them. The CDR3 is made up of 13 amino acids. CDR1 and CDR2 from the germline V gene are KGHSH and LQKENI. DNA for the CDR3: TGTGCCAGCTCACCTCAGGTTAACACTGAAGCTTTCTTT. This translates into CASSPQVNTEAFF.

The V and J genes are TRBV5-6 and TRBJ2-3; TRBD2 agrees at 11 bases. V was pared by 2 bases and J by 6 bases, with 14 bases of the junction left unmatched. Germline-derived CDR1 and CDR2 are SGHDT and YYEEEE. This CDR3 has 18 residues. CDR3 sequence reads: CASSLPTSGKRRADTQYF. CDR3 coding DNA: TGTGCCAGCAGCTTACCGACTAGCGGGAAACGACGGGCCGATACGCAGTATTTT.

The CDR3 spells CASSKTGISDYGYTF. The CDR3 nucleotides read TGCGCCAGCAGTAAAACAGGGATCTCGGACTATGGCTACACCTTC. The chain has TRBV5-1 and TRBJ1-2, with TRBD1 as a possible D gene (6 bases). This CDR3 is built from 15 residues. The germline CDR1 and CDR2 sequences are SGHRS and YFSETQ. The V gene lost 5 bases and the J gene lost 3 bases, with 17 bases spanning the gap.

This sequence joins TRBV14 and TRBJ1-6, with 11 bases aligning to TRBD1. J lost 7 bases, V lost 8 bases, and 7 bases had no gene match. The CDR3 is 15 amino acids. The germline V gene encodes CDR1 SGHDN and CDR2 FVKESK. CDR3 loop: CASQLGQGVNSPLHF. The CDR3 nucleotides are TGTGCCAGCCAATTGGGACAGGGGGTAAATTCACCCCTCCACTTT.

The V and J genes are TRBV4-1 and TRBJ2-7; 7 bases map to TRBD1. Unmatched junction bases numbered 5, after V lost 1 base and J lost 2 bases. Germline CDR1 and CDR2: MGHRA and YSYEKL. The CDR3 is 15 residues long. The CDR3: CASSQVGQKTYEQYF. CDR3 sequence (DNA): TGCGCCAGCAGCCAAGTGGGACAGAAAACCTACGAGCAGTACTTC.

The chain links TRBV7-9 to TRBJ2-7; 15 nucleotides match TRBD2. Germline CDR1 is SEHNR and CDR2 is FQNEAQ (reference sequence). The V and J ends lost 5 bases and 3 bases, in that order; junction bases with no gene match: 5. The CDR3 totals 16 residues. This CDR3 reads CASSPGLAGGIYEQYF. DNA for the CDR3: TGTGCCAGCAGCCCGGGACTAGCGGGGGGTATCTACGAGCAGTACTTC.

This rearrangement joins TRBV4-1 to TRBJ1-2; 7 bases are a match to TRBD1. Germline CDR1 is MGHRA and CDR2 is YSYEKL. Germline trimming cut 2 bases from V and 6 bases from J; bases unmatched to any gene: 6. The CDR3 covers 14 residues. The CDR3 nucleotides are TGCGCCAGCAGCCAACAGACAGGGAGCGATGGCTACACCTTC. Amino acids: CASSQQTGSDGYTF.

The rearrangement joins TRBV6-2 or TRBV6-3 to TRBJ1-2, with 8 bases identical to TRBD1. Germline loops: CDR1 MNHEY, CDR2 SVGEGT. After removal of 5 bases from V and 3 bases from J, the junction contained 2 bases not matched to a gene. The CDR3 runs 13 residues. The CDR3 here is CASSPGGDYGYTF. In nucleotides, the CDR3 is TGTGCCAGCAGTCCAGGGGGCGACTATGGCTACACCTTC.

The gene calls are TRBV14 and TRBJ2-7; D ambiguous. The germline V gene has CDR1 SGHDN and CDR2 FVKESK. CDR3 length equals 11 residues. Trimming cost V 3 bases and J 3 bases, with 3 bases left between them. This CDR3 reads CASSHGYEQYF. Written as DNA, the CDR3 is TGTGCCAGCAGCCACGGCTACGAGCAGTACTTC.

This chain uses TRBV5-1 with TRBJ1-2; 7 nucleotides agree with TRBD1. The length of the CDR3 is 12 residues. The germline V gene has CDR1 SGHRS and CDR2 YFSETQ. Trimming cost V 6 bases and J 4 bases; bases outside gene matches: 3. CDR3 nucleotide sequence: TGCGCCAGCACCGAGGGGGCCTATGGCTACACCTTC. This gives the protein CASTEGAYGYTF.

The gene calls are TRBV6-2 or TRBV6-3 and TRBJ2-3; 13 positions agree with TRBD2. With V trimmed by 5 bases and J by 6 bases, 23 bases remained unmatched. Per germline, CDR1 MNHEY and CDR2 SVGEGT. CDR3 length: 21 residues. This CDR3 reads CASSILGLAGSDRYPGDTQYF. Here the CDR3 DNA reads TGTGCCAGCAGTATATTGGGACTAGCGGGATCCGACCGGTACCCCGGGGATACGCAGTATTTT.

The chain carries TRBV2 and TRBJ2-7; 8 nucleotides align to TRBD1. The CDR3 has 12 amino acids. Germline values: CDR1 SNHLY, CDR2 FYNNEI. J gave up 6 bases and V 6 bases, and 4 bases lay outside the gene matches. CDR3 DNA sequence: TGTGCCAGCAGCCAGACAGGGGTCGAGCAGTACTTC. Residues: CASSQTGVEQYF. Full variable domain (remainder filled in from reference TRBV2 and TRBJ2-7): EPEVTQTPSHQVTQMGQEVILRCVPISNHLYFYWYRQILGQKVEFLVSFYNNEISEKSEIFDDQFSVERPDGSNFTLKIRSTKLEDSAMYFCASSQTGVEQYFGPGTRLTVT.